Listed here is a single T cell receptor beta chain. This entry is derived from a study of blood T cell repertoires in COVID-19. Method: immunoSEQ multiplex PCR; TCRdb's copy keeps in-frame clones and lacks some. The table lists under 100,000 clones, around 81% of them singletons. This CDR3 region has 15 residues. CDR1 and CDR2 from the germline V gene are MNHEY and SVGEGT. Trimming at V came to 4 bases and at J to 1 base, leaving 2 bases not matched to a gene. What was sequenced was peripheral blood. This clonotype originated in a man aged 50-59 years with acute or convalescent COVID-19. This chain links TRBV6-2 or TRBV6-3 with TRBJ2-5; 11 bases agree with TRBD2. CDR3 amino acids: CASSSGTSGQETQYF. CDR3 in DNA: TGTGCCAGCAGTTCCGGGACTAGCGGCCAAGAGACCCAGTACTTC.